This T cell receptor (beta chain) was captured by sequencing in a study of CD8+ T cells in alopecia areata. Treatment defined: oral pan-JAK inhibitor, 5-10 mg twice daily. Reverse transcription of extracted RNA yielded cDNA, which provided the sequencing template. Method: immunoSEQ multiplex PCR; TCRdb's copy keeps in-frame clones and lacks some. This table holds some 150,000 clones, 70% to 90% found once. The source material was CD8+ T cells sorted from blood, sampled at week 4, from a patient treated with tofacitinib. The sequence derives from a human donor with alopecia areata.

The CDR3 DNA is TGTGCCAGTAGGAACACTGAAGCTTTCTTT. Protein sequence: CASRNTEAFF. The chain combines TRBV19 with TRBJ1-1; D is undetermined. V lost 6 bases to trimming and J lost 1 base, with 0 bases between them. The CDR3 loop spans 10 amino acids. CDR1 LNHDA and CDR2 SQIVND come from the germline V gene (reference sequence).